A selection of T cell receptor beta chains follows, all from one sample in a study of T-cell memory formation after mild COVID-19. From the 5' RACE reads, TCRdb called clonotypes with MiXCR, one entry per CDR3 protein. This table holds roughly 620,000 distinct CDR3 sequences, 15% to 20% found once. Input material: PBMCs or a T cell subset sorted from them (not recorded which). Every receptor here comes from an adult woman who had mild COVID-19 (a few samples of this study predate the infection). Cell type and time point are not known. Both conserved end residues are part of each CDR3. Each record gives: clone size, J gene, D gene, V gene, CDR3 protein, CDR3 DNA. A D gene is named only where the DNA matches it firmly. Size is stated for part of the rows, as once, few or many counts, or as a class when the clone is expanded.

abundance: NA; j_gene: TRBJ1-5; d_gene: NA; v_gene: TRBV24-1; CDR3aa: CATSERVLNQPQHF; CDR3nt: TGTGCCACCAGTGAGCGGGTTCTCAATCAGCCCCAGCATTTT
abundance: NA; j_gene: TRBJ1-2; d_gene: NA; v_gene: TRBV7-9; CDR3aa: CASSTVDGYGYTF; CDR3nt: TGTGCCAGCAGCACAGTGGACGGCTATGGCTACACCTTC
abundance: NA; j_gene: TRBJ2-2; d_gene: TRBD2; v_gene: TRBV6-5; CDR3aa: CATTPRGLGPLNTGELFF; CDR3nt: TGTGCCACCACGCCAAGGGGACTAGGGCCTTTGAACACCGGGGAGCTGTTTTTT
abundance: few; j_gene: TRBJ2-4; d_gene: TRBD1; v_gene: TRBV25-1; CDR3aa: CASSESGQGRVAKNIQYF; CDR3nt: TGTGCCAGCAGTGAATCGGGACAGGGGCGTGTGGCCAAAAACATTCAGTACTTC
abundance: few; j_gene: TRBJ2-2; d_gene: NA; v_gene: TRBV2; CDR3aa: CARRQRPNTGELFF; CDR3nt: TGTGCCAGAAGACAGCGACCGAACACCGGGGAGCTGTTTTTT
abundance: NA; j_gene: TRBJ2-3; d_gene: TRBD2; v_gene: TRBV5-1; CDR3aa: CASRLRGGRTDTQYF; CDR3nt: TGCGCCAGCAGATTGCGGGGGGGCAGGACAGATACGCAGTATTTT
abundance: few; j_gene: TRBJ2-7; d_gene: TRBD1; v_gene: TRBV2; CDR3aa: CASREGQGTYEQYF; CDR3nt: TGTGCCAGCAGGGAGGGACAGGGCACCTACGAGCAGTACTTC
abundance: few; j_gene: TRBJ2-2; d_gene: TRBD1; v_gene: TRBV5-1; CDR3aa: CASWPGQGQTGELFF; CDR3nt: TGCGCCAGCTGGCCGGGACAGGGTCAAACCGGGGAGCTGTTTTTT
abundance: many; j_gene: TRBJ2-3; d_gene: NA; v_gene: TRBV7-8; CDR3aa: CASSLNHRWYLSTDTQYF; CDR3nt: TGTGCCAGCAGCTTGAACCATCGTTGGTATCTGAGCACAGATACGCAGTATTTT
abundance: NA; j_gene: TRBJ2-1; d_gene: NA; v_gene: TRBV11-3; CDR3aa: CATRATEQFF; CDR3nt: TGTGCCACCCGGGCCACTGAGCAGTTCTTC
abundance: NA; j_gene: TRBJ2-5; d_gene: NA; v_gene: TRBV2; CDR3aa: CASSEEGTQYF; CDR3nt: TGTGCCAGCAGTGAGGAGGGGACCCAGTACTTC
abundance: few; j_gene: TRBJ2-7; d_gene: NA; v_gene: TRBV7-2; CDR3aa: CASSYPVSWGGLYEQYF; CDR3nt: TGTGCCAGCAGCTATCCCGTATCGTGGGGCGGGCTCTACGAGCAGTACTTC
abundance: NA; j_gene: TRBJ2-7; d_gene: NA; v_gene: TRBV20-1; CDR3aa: CSAGGTDSYSYEQYF; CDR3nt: TGCAGTGCTGGAGGGACAGACTCTTACTCCTACGAGCAGTACTTC
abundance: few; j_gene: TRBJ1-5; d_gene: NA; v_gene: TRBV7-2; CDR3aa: CASSEQGSQPQHF; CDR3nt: TGTGCCAGCAGCGAACAGGGATCTCAGCCCCAGCATTTT
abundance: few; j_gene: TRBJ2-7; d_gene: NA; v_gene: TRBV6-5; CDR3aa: CASSYGVTTYEQYF; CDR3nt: TGTGCCAGCAGTTACGGGGTCACCACCTACGAGCAGTACTTC
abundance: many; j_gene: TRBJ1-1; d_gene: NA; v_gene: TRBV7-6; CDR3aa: CASSLPGTEAFF; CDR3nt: TGTGCCAGCAGCTTACCCGGGACTGAAGCTTTCTTT
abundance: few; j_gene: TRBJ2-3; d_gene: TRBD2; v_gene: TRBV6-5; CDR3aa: CASSYGLAGGTQYF; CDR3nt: TGTGCCAGCAGTTACGGTCTAGCGGGAGGTACGCAGTATTTT
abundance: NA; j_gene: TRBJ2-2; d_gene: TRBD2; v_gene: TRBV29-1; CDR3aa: CSVVSGRVGELFF; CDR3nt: TGCAGCGTTGTGAGCGGGAGGGTCGGGGAGCTGTTTTTT
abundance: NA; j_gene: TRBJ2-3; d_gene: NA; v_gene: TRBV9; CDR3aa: CASSVAQGDLPSTDTQYF; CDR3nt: TGTGCCAGCAGCGTAGCTCAGGGGGACTTACCTAGCACAGATACGCAGTATTTT
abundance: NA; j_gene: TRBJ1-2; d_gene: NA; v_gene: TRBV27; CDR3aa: CASSPIGRAGYTF; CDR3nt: TGTGCCAGCAGTCCCATCGGGAGGGCCGGCTACACCTTC
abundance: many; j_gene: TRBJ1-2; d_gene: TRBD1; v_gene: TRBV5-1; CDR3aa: CASSLGQGSYGYTF; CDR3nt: TGTGCCAGCAGTCTAGGACAGGGCTCCTATGGCTACACCTTC
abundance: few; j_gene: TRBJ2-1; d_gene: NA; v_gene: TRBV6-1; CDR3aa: CASSATTSYNEQFF; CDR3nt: TGTGCCAGCAGTGCTACGACTTCCTACAATGAGCAGTTCTTC
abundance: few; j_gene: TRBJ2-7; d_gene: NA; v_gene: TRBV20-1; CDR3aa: CSARDRAGLYEQYF; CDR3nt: TGCAGTGCTAGAGATCGGGCAGGGTTGTACGAGCAGTACTTC
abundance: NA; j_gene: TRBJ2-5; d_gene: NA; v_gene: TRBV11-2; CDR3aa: CASSLPGVETQYF; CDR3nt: TGTGCCAGCAGCCTCCCGGGAGTGGAGACCCAGTACTTC
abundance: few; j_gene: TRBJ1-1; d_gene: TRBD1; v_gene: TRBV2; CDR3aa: CASRAETGGSEAFF; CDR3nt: TGTGCCAGCCGAGCCGAGACAGGGGGATCTGAAGCTTTCTTT
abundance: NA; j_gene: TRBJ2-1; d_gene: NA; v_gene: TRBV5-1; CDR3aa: CASSLGLAGDSLSEQFF; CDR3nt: TGCGCCAGCAGCTTGGGCTTGGCTGGAGACAGTCTGAGTGAGCAGTTCTTC
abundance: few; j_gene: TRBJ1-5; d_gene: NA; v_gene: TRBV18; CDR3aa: CASSRQPQHF; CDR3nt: TGTGCCAGCTCACGCCAGCCCCAGCATTTT
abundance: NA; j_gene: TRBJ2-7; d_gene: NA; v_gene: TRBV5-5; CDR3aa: CASSGWAAARVDEQYF; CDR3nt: TGTGCCAGCAGCGGATGGGCGGCGGCCCGGGTCGACGAGCAGTACTTC
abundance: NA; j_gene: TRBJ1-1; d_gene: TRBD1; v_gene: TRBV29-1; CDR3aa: CSVVPGQGGTEAFF; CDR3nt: TGCAGCGTGGTTCCGGGACAGGGGGGGACTGAAGCTTTCTTT
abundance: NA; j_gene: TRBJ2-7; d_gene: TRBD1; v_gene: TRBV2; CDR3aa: CASCRDRDHEQYF; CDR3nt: TGTGCCAGTTGTAGGGACAGGGACCACGAGCAGTACTTC
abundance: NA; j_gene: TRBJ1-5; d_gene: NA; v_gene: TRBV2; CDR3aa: CASSEEGTSNQPQHF; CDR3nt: TGTGCCAGCAGTGAAGAGGGAACTAGCAATCAGCCCCAGCATTTT
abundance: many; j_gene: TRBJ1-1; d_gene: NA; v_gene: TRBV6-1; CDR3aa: CASSENLGAGNTEAFF; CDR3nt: TGTGCCAGCAGTGAGAATCTGGGGGCCGGAAACACTGAAGCTTTCTTT
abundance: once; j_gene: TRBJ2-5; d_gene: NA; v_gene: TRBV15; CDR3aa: CATSRARSQETQYF; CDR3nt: TGTGCCACCAGCAGAGCGCGCAGCCAAGAGACCCAGTACTTC
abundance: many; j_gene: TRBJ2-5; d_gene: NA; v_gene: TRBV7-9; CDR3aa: CASSSGPQETQYF; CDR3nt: TGTGCCAGCAGCTCGGGACCACAAGAGACCCAGTACTTC
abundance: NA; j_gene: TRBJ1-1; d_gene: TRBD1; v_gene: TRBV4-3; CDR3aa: CASSHRQGEAFF; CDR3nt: TGCGCCAGCAGCCACCGACAGGGTGAAGCTTTCTTT
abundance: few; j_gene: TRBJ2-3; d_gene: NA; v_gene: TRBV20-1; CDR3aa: CSTNTGGLTRDTQYF; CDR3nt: TGCAGTACGAATACGGGGGGCCTCACAAGAGATACGCAGTATTTT
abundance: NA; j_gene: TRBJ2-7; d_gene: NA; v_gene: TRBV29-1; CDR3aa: CSVPGLGGNYEQYF; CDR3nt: TGCAGCGTTCCAGGGCTTGGAGGGAACTACGAGCAGTACTTC
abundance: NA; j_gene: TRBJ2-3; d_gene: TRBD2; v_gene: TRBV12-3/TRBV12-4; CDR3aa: CASGLAPSGRGGYTDTQYF; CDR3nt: TGTGCCAGCGGGTTGGCCCCTAGCGGGCGGGGGGGATACACAGATACGCAGTATTTT
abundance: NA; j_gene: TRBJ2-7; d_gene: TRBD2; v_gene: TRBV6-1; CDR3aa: CASRGTSGIYEQYF; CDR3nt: TGTGCCAGCAGGGGGACTAGCGGGATCTACGAGCAGTACTTC
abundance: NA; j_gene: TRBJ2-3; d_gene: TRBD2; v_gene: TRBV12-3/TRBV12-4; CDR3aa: CASSQREGTDTQYF; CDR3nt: TGTGCCAGCAGTCAGCGGGAGGGGACAGATACGCAGTATTTT
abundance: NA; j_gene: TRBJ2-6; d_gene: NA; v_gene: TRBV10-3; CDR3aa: CATLDLTGDNVLTF; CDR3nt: TGTGCCACTCTCGACCTCACCGGGGACAACGTCCTGACTTTC
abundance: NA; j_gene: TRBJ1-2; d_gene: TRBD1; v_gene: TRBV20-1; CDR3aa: CSAGEQGLYGYTF; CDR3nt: TGCAGTGCGGGGGAACAGGGGCTCTATGGCTACACCTTC
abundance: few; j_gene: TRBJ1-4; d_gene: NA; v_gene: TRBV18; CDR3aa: CASSPPSRPNEKLFF; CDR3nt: TGTGCCAGCTCACCACCGTCCAGGCCTAATGAAAAACTGTTTTTT
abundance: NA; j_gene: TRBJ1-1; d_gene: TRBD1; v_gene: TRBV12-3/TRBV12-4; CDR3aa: CASRRTGGFTEAFF; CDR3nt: TGTGCCAGCAGGAGGACAGGGGGATTCACTGAAGCTTTCTTT
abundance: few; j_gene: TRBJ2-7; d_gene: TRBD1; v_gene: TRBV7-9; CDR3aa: CASSSRRTGERVYEQYF; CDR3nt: TGTGCCAGCAGCTCCAGGAGGACAGGGGAAAGAGTCTACGAGCAGTACTTC
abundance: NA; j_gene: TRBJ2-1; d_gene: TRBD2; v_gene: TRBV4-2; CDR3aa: CASSQDQSSGTYNEQFF; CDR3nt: TGTGCCAGCAGCCAAGATCAGTCTAGCGGGACCTACAATGAGCAGTTCTTC
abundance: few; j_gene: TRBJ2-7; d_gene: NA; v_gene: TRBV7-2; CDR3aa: CASSLHGVLQPRAYEQYF; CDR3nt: TGTGCCAGCAGCTTACATGGGGTGTTGCAGCCTCGGGCCTACGAGCAGTACTTC
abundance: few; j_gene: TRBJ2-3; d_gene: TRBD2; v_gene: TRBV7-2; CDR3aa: CASSRMTSGSDTQYF; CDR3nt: TGTGCCAGCAGCCGAATGACTAGCGGGAGTGATACGCAGTATTTT
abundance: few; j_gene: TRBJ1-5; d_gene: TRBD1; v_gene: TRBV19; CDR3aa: CASTITGGNQPQHF; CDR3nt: TGTGCCAGTACTATAACAGGGGGAAATCAGCCCCAGCATTTT
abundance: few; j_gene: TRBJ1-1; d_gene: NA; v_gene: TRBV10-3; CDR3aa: CAISAGMNTEAFF; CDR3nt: TGTGCCATCAGTGCGGGCATGAACACTGAAGCTTTCTTT
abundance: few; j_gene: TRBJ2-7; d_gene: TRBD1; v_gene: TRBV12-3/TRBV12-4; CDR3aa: CASSFQDRAYEQYF; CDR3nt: TGTGCCAGCAGCTTCCAGGACAGGGCATACGAGCAGTACTTC